The 22 T cell receptor beta chains in this list originate from one sample, sequenced in a study of blood T cells in healthy people across ages. Primers used in a second PCR of roughly 7 to 12 cycles were a sample-barcoded 5' primer and a J-beta primer mix. MiXCR, applied by TCRdb to the 5' RACE reads, yields one record per CDR3 protein. The sample contains roughly 2 million distinct CDR3 sequences, 49% of which appear only once. The sample was blood. Every receptor here comes from a woman aged 40 to 49 in good health.

The genes are TRBV6-1 and TRBJ2-3; 9 nucleotides agree with TRBD1. Germline loops: CDR1 MNHNS, CDR2 SASEGT. The CDR3 sequence is 14 residues long. J was trimmed by 7 bases and V by 2 bases; bases with no gene match: 4. DNA of the CDR3: TGTGCCAGCAGTGAATGGACAGGGGATTATACGCAGTATTTT. Its protein is CASSEWTGDYTQYF.

This clonotype came up a few times. The rearrangement joins TRBV6-6 to TRBJ2-7; D is uncertain. V dropped 4 bases and J dropped 3 bases, with 10 bases sitting between them. Germline assignment: CDR1 MNHNY and CDR2 SVGAGI (reference sequence). This CDR3 spans 13 amino acids. Here the CDR3 reads CASSSLPDYEQYF. The CDR3 nucleotides read TGTGCCAGCAGTTCCCTTCCCGACTACGAGCAGTACTTC.

The gene calls are TRBV27 and TRBJ2-4; no definite D call. CDR1 is MNHEY and CDR2 is SMNVEV in the germline V gene (reference sequence). The V end was cut by 5 bases, the J end by 3 bases, with 14 bases between. There are 15 residues in the CDR3. The CDR3 reads CASSPIKGGKNIQYF. CDR3 coding DNA: TGTGCCAGCAGTCCAATAAAGGGTGGCAAAAACATTCAGTACTTC.

This clonotype turned up a few times. This chain joins TRBV11-2 and TRBJ2-5; TRBD1 agrees at 7 bases. The CDR3 is made up of 15 amino acids. Looked up from germline, CDR1 is SGHAT and CDR2 is FQNNGV. With 0 bases clipped from V and 5 bases from J, the junction kept 6 bases outside the gene matches. CDR3 residues: CASSLDGVQGETQYF. The CDR3 nucleotides are TGTGCCAGCAGCTTAGATGGGGTACAGGGGGAGACCCAGTACTTC.

The chain has TRBV7-9 and TRBJ2-1; D gene uncertain. Germline CDR1 and CDR2: SEHNR and FQNEAQ (reference sequence). This CDR3 contains 14 residues. V was cut by 2 bases and J by 6 bases, with 11 bases left in between. The CDR3, as DNA: TGTGCCAGCAGCTTAACCGGCCCCCGCAATGAGCAGTTCTTC. It encodes CASSLTGPRNEQFF. The complete variable domain, with remaining parts taken from reference TRBV7-9 and TRBJ2-1, reads DTGVSQNPRHKITKRGQNVTFRCDPISEHNRLYWYRQTLGQGPEFLTYFQNEAQLEKSRLLSDRFSAERPKGSFSTLEIQRTEQGDSAMYLCASSLTGPRNEQFFGPGTRLTVL.

This clonotype was recorded a few times. The chain carries TRBV20-1 and TRBJ1-6, with D possibly TRBD1 on 6 matching bases. The CDR3 runs to 14 residues. With 3 bases removed from V and 5 bases from J, the gap between germline ends came to 11 bases. Per germline, CDR1 DFQATT and CDR2 SNEGSKA (reference sequence). The CDR3 region is CSASGTLNNSPLHF. CDR3 coding DNA: TGCAGTGCTAGCGGGACACTTAATAATTCACCCCTCCACTTT.

The chain uses TRBV2 and TRBJ2-7, with 7 bases lining up with TRBD1. With V trimmed by 0 bases and J by 2 bases, 7 bases remained unmatched. Per germline, CDR1 SNHLY and CDR2 FYNNEI. This CDR3 region has 16 residues. DNA for the CDR3: TGTGCCAGCAGTGAAGCCAGGGGGTTATCGACCTACGAGCAGTACTTC. The encoded protein is CASSEARGLSTYEQYF.

This clonotype was picked up many times. V is TRBV29-1 and J is TRBJ2-1; no clear D gene. The CDR3 totals 13 residues. V was shortened by 4 bases and J by 0 bases, with 7 bases between the two germline ends. CDR1 and CDR2 (germline): SQVTM, ANQGSEA. The CDR3 loop is CSVGQSSYNEQFF. The DNA for the CDR3 is TGCAGCGTTGGGCAGAGCTCCTACAATGAGCAGTTCTTC.

The chain carries TRBV28 and TRBJ2-7; 10 bases agree with TRBD1. The junction had 9 bases not matched to a gene; V was cut back by 4 bases and J by 6 bases. CDR1 is MDHEN and CDR2 is SYDVKM in the germline V gene. The CDR3 consists of 15 residues. The chain's CDR3 is CASSSLGQGISEQYF. The CDR3 DNA follows: TGTGCCAGCAGTTCCCTGGGACAGGGGATCAGCGAGCAGTACTTC.

The rearrangement joins TRBV18 to TRBJ2-1; D possibly corresponds to TRBD2 (5 bases). V lost 3 bases to trimming and J lost 7 bases, with 25 bases between them. CDR1 and CDR2 (germline): KGHSH, LQKENI. CDR3 length equals 18 residues. CDR3 sequence reads: CASSPSLSGLPSTNEQFF. The CDR3 coding sequence is TGTGCCAGCTCACCGTCTCTGTCCGGACTTCCCTCCACGAATGAGCAGTTCTTC.

This rearrangement joins TRBV21-1 to TRBJ2-4; the listed D gene, TRBD1, was not tested against the DNA. TRBV21-1 is described as a pseudogene. CDR3 length equals 17 residues. CDR3 sequence reads: CASSKAGADLAKNIQYF. Here the CDR3 DNA reads TGTGCCAGCAGCAAAGCTGGGGCAGACCTAGCCAAAAACATTCAGTACTTC.

The rearrangement uses TRBV6-5 and TRBJ1-1, with D perhaps matching TRBD1 (5 bases). V was cut by 8 bases and J by 3 bases, with 13 bases left in between. Germline V CDR1 and CDR2: MNHEY, SVGAGI. The CDR3 contains 13 residues. As DNA, the CDR3 is TGTGCCAGCGCATGGGGAGGGGACACTGAAGCTTTCTTT. This translates into CASAWGGDTEAFF.

The chain is built from TRBV6-2 or TRBV6-3 and TRBJ1-1, with 9 bases that match TRBD1. This CDR3 has 15 amino acids. J lost 4 bases, V lost 2 bases, and 5 bases had no gene match. Germline V gene lookup returns CDR1 MNHEY and CDR2 SVGEGT. The DNA for the CDR3 is TGTGCCAGCAGTTACGGGGACAGGGCGACCACTGAAGCTTTCTTT. Amino acids: CASSYGDRATTEAFF.

Notes on this clonotype: Compared with germline, one end of the junction differs, possibly owing to a read error. The chain carries TRBV20-1 and TRBJ1-6, with 9 bases that match TRBD1. CDR1 DFQATT and CDR2 SNEGSKA come from the germline V gene (reference sequence). The CDR3 is 15 residues long. DNA for the CDR3: TGCAGTGCCCTATCGGGACAGGGAGGAAATTCACTCCTCCACTTT. It codes for CSALSGQGGNSLLHF.

This chain uses TRBV6-2 or TRBV6-3 with TRBJ2-7; 8 nucleotides align to TRBD2. This CDR3 is built from 15 residues. Unmatched junction bases numbered 14, after V lost 6 bases and J lost 7 bases. Germline V CDR1 and CDR2: MNHEY, SVGEGT. The CDR3 is CASRTPGGPYNEQYF. The CDR3 nucleotides read TGTGCCAGCAGGACCCCGGGGGGGCCCTACAATGAGCAGTACTTC.

This clonotype was recorded a few times. J is TRBJ2-5 and V is TRBV7-2, with 15 positions matching TRBD2. The V and J ends lost 5 bases and 5 bases, in that order; junction bases with no gene match: 15. Per germline, CDR1 SGHTA and CDR2 FQGNSA. The CDR3 extends over 19 amino acids. The CDR3 is CASSPRPGTSGGSGETQYF. The CDR3 nucleotides are TGTGCCAGCAGCCCACGTCCCGGGACTAGCGGGGGGTCCGGGGAGACCCAGTACTTC.

This clonotype was seen only a few times. Written as DNA, the CDR3 is TGTGCCAGTTTGACGGGGGGGCGCGGGGAGACCCAGTACTTC. It specifies CASLTGGRGETQYF. The chain combines TRBV6-6 with TRBJ2-5; 8 bases align to TRBD2. CDR1 is MNHNY, CDR2 SVGAGI, per germline (reference sequence). V lost 9 bases to trimming and J lost 5 bases; unmatched junction nucleotides: 11. This CDR3 comprises 14 residues.

About this clonotype itself: With a much larger clone just one base away, this may be a read error. This chain links TRBV4-2 with TRBJ2-7; 7 bases match TRBD2. The CDR3 is made up of 16 amino acids. Germline V CDR1 and CDR2: LGHNA, YNFKEQ. The CDR3 DNA follows: TGTGCCGGCAGCCAAGATCTCCGGACTAGGGGCTACGAGCAGTACTTC. Protein: CAGSQDLRTRGYEQYF.

This chain uses TRBV5-1 with TRBJ2-3; 7 bases fit TRBD1. The CDR3 is made up of 15 amino acids. Trimming cost V 0 bases and J 2 bases; bases outside gene matches: 3. Germline V gene sequence: CDR1 SGHRS, CDR2 YFSETQ. The CDR3 nucleotides are TGCGCCAGCAGCTTGGACGGGACAGCCACAGATACGCAGTATTTT. Translation: CASSLDGTATDTQYF.

Only a few counts were recorded for this clonotype. The chain couples TRBV6-6 to TRBJ1-5; D possibly corresponds to TRBD1 (5 bases). V was shortened by 5 bases and J by 1 base, with 9 bases between the two germline ends. Germline V CDR1 and CDR2: MNHNY, SVGAGI (reference sequence). The length of the CDR3 is 14 residues. Here the CDR3 reads CASSHRQSNQPQHF. The CDR3 nucleotides are TGTGCCAGCAGTCACCGACAGAGCAATCAGCCCCAGCATTTT.

This chain uses TRBV7-9 with TRBJ2-5; either TRBD1 or TRBD2 may fit D (5 bases each). The CDR3 extends over 15 amino acids. Germline CDR1 SEHNR, CDR2 FQNEAQ (reference sequence). V was shortened by 5 bases and J by 5 bases, with 18 bases between the two germline ends. The CDR3, as DNA: TGTGCCAGCAGCCCCCTACCCTCCCGGGGCGAGACCCAGTACTTC. Protein product: CASSPLPSRGETQYF.

The chain couples TRBV6-5 to TRBJ2-5; D gene uncertain. The J call may be faulty, since TRBJ2-7 better matches the DNA end. The CDR3 spans 13 residues. Germline loops: CDR1 MNHEY, CDR2 SVGAGI. This CDR3 is CASSYHRNYEQYF. The CDR3 DNA is TGTGCCAGCAGTTACCATAGGAACTACGAGCAGTACTTC.